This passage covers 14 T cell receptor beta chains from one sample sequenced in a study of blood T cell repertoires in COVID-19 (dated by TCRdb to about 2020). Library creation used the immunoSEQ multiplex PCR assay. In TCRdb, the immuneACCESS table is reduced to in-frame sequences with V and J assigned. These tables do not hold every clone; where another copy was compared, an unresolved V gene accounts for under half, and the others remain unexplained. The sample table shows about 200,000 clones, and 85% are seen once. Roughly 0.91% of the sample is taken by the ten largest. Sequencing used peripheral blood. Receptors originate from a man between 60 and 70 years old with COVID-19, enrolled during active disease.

Here the CDR3 DNA reads TGCAGCGTTGAAGATGGGCTAGCGGGAGGGGCAGATACGCAGTATTTT. Protein: CSVEDGLAGGADTQYF. The chain couples TRBV29-1 to TRBJ2-3; 12 bases line up with TRBD2. Unmatched junction bases numbered 5, after V lost 0 bases and J lost 4 bases. Germline V gene sequence: CDR1 SQVTM, CDR2 ANQGSEA. The CDR3 spans 16 residues.

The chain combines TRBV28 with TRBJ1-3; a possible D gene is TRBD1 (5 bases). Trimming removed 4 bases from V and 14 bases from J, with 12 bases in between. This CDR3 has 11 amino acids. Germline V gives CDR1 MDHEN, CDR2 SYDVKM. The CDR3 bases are TGTGCCAGCAGTTACAGGTTTCAAGTATATTTT. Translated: CASSYRFQVYF.

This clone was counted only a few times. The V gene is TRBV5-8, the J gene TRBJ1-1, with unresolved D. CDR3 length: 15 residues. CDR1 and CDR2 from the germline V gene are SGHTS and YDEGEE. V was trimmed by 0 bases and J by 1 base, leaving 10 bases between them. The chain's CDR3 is CASSLAPGKNTEAFF. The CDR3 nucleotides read TGTGCCAGCAGCTTGGCTCCGGGGAAGAACACTGAAGCTTTCTTT.

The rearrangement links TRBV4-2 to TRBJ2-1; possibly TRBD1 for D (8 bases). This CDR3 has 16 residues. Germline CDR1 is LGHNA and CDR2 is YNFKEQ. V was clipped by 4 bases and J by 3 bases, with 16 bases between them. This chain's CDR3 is CASSRADRDYYNEQFF. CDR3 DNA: TGTGCCAGCAGCCGTGCGGACAGGGACTACTACAATGAGCAGTTCTTC.

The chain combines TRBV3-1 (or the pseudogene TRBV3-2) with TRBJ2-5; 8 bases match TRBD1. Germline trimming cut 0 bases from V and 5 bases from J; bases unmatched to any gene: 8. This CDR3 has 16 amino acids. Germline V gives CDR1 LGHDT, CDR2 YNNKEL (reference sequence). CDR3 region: CASSQDGTGPVETQYF. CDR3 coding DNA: TGTGCCAGCAGCCAAGACGGGACAGGCCCTGTCGAGACCCAGTACTTC.

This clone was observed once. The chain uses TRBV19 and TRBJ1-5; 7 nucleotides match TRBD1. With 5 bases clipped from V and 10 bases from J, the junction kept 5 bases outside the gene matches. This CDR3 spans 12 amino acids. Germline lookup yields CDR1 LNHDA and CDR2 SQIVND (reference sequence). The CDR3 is CASSPQGGPQHF. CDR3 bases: TGTGCCAGTAGTCCTCAGGGGGGCCCCCAGCATTTT.

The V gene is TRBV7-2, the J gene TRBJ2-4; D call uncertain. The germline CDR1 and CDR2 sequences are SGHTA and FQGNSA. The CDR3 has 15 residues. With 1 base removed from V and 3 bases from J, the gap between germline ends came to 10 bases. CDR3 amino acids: CASSLGQNNKNIQYF. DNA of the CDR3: TGTGCCAGCAGCTTAGGCCAGAACAACAAAAACATTCAGTACTTC.

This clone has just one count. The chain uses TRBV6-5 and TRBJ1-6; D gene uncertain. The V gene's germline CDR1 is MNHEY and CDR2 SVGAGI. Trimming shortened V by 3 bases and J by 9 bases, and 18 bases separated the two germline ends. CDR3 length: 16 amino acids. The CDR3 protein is CASSYREAGTGSPLHF. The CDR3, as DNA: TGTGCCAGCAGTTATCGGGAAGCGGGAACGGGTTCACCCCTCCACTTT.

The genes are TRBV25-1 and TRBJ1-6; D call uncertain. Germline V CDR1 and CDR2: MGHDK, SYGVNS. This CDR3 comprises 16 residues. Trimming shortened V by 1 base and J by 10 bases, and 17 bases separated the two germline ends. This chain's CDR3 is CASSESVQSFASPLHF. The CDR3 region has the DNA TGTGCCAGCAGTGAATCGGTACAGTCTTTTGCCTCACCCCTCCACTTT.

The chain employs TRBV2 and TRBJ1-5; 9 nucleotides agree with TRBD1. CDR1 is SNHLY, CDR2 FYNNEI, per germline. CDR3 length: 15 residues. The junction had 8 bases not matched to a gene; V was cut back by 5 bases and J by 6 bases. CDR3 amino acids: CASSIRDRESQPQHF. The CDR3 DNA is TGTGCCAGCAGTATCCGGGACAGGGAAAGTCAGCCCCAGCATTTT.

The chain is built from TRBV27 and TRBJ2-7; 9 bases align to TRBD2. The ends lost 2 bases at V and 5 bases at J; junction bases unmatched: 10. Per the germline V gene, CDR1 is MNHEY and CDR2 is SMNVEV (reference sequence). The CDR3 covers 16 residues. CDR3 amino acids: CASSLIKLAGFNEQYF. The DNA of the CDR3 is TGTGCCAGCAGTTTAATAAAACTAGCGGGTTTCAACGAGCAGTACTTC.

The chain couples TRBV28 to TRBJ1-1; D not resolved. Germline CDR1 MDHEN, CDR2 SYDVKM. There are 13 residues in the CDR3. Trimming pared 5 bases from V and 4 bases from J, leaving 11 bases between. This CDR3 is CASSPSIRTEAFF. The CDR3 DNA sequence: TGTGCCAGCAGTCCCTCTATTCGCACTGAAGCTTTCTTT.

CDR3: CASNRGYGYTF. In DNA, the CDR3 is TGTGCCAGCAATAGAGGGTATGGCTACACCTTC. J is TRBJ1-2 and V is TRBV9; no reliable D call. Deletions cut 6 bases from V and 5 bases from J, with 8 bases between. Germline V gene sequence: CDR1 SGDLS, CDR2 YYNGEE. This CDR3 is built from 11 residues.

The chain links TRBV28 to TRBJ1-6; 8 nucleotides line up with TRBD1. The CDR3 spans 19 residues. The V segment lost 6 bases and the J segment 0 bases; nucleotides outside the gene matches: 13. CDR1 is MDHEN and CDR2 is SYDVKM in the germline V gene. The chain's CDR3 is CASRGNPGQASSYNSPLHF. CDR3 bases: TGTGCCAGCAGGGGGAATCCGGGACAGGCAAGCTCCTATAATTCACCCCTCCACTTT.